Listed here are 31 T cell receptor beta chains from one sample, sequenced in a study of shared clonotypes between healthy human individuals. CD8 cells classed as naive were CD45RO-negative and positively selected for CCR7, excluding terminally differentiated effector memory CD45RA+ cells. The table came from immunoSEQ multiplex PCR; TCRdb's copy has only in-frame clones and leaves some out. The sample carries around 2,100,000 clones, about 94% recorded once. Source material: naive CD8+ T cells sorted from blood. These receptors were obtained from a man younger than 35 in good health.

The V and J genes are TRBV30 and TRBJ1-2; possibly TRBD1 for D (6 bases). This CDR3 has 12 residues. V lost 4 bases and J 3 bases, leaving 9 bases between the germline ends. CDR1 and CDR2 from the germline V gene are GTSNPN and SVGIG (reference sequence). CDR3 residues: CAWTGADYGYTF. CDR3 nucleotides: TGTGCCTGGACAGGGGCGGACTATGGCTACACCTTC.

The rearrangement uses TRBV11-2 and TRBJ1-3; 9 bases are a match to TRBD1. Looked up from germline, CDR1 is SGHAT and CDR2 is FQNNGV. There are 16 residues in the CDR3. The junction had 4 bases not matched to a gene; V was cut back by 3 bases and J by 1 base. CDR3 coding DNA: TGTGCCAGCAGCTTGGGACAGGGCAATTCTGGAAACACCATATATTTT. Its translation is CASSLGQGNSGNTIYF.

The chain carries TRBV29-1 and TRBJ2-1, with a possible D match to TRBD2 (6 bases). Germline CDR1 is SQVTM and CDR2 is ANQGSEA. The CDR3 loop spans 16 amino acids. The V end was cut by 0 bases, the J end by 4 bases, with 16 bases between. The DNA of the CDR3 is TGCAGCGTTGAAGATCCGGGAGAGATAGGGTACAATGAGCAGTTCTTC. Amino acid sequence: CSVEDPGEIGYNEQFF.

The CDR3: CASNPGLGTSTDTQYF. DNA for the CDR3: TGTGCCAGCAACCCGGGACTCGGTACTAGCACAGATACGCAGTATTTT. V and J are TRBV28 and TRBJ2-3; TRBD2 is a possible D gene (6 bases). The CDR3 has 16 amino acids. The germline gives CDR1 MDHEN, CDR2 SYDVKM. V lost 7 bases and J 0 bases, leaving 17 bases between the germline ends.

The rearrangement uses TRBV6-5 and TRBJ2-2, with TRBD2 matching 12 bases. The V gene end was trimmed by 2 bases and the J gene end by 5 bases; junction bases not matched to a gene: 0. Germline assignment: CDR1 MNHEY and CDR2 SVGAGI. This CDR3 region has 15 residues. The DNA for the CDR3 is TGTGCCAGCAGTTACACTAGCGGGAGGACCGGGGAGCTGTTTTTT. Protein sequence: CASSYTSGRTGELFF.

The V gene is TRBV27, the J gene TRBJ2-7; 7 nucleotides align to TRBD1. The CDR3 covers 11 residues. Germline V gene lookup returns CDR1 MNHEY and CDR2 SMNVEV (reference sequence). V lost 6 bases, J lost 7 bases, and 3 bases stayed unmatched. The DNA for the CDR3 is TGTGCCAGCAGACAGGGGAGTGAGCAGTACTTC. Translating gives CASRQGSEQYF.

This chain links TRBV25-1 with TRBJ1-1; D remains ambiguous. Trimming removed 0 bases at V and 4 bases at J, with 9 bases between. Germline-derived CDR1 and CDR2 are MGHDK and SYGVNS. CDR3 length: 14 residues. The CDR3 coding sequence is TGTGCCAGCAGTGAATACGCGACGGTCACTGAAGCTTTCTTT. Translated, it gives CASSEYATVTEAFF.

V and J are TRBV7-2 and TRBJ1-1; D is perhaps TRBD1 (5 bases). Germline V lookup: CDR1 SGHTA, CDR2 FQGNSA. The CDR3 is 16 amino acids. V was trimmed by 2 bases and J by 0 bases, leaving 13 bases between them. This CDR3 reads CASSLNVGVMNTEAFF. The CDR3 DNA reads TGTGCCAGCAGCTTAAATGTGGGGGTCATGAACACTGAAGCTTTCTTT.

The rearrangement uses TRBV27 and TRBJ2-3, with TRBD1 matching over 7 bases. Germline trimming cut 6 bases from V and 3 bases from J; bases unmatched to any gene: 12. The CDR3 runs to 16 residues. The V gene's germline CDR1 is MNHEY and CDR2 SMNVEV (reference sequence). The CDR3 DNA is TGTGCCAGCAGCCATCTCGACAGGGTGTCTACAGATACGCAGTATTTT. Protein product: CASSHLDRVSTDTQYF.

J is TRBJ2-1 and V is TRBV11-2; 7 bases fit TRBD2. The trim removed 4 bases at V and 0 bases at J, leaving 3 bases unmatched. This CDR3 is 15 amino acids long. Looked up from germline, CDR1 is SGHAT and CDR2 is FQNNGV. The CDR3 spells CASSWGGSSYNEQFF. CDR3 DNA: TGTGCCAGCAGCTGGGGGGGGAGCTCCTACAATGAGCAGTTCTTC. Supplemented by reference TRBV11-2 and TRBJ2-1, the full variable domain reads EAGVAQSPRYKIIEKRQSVAFWCNPISGHATLYWYQQILGQGPKLLIQFQNNGVVDDSQLPKDRFSAERLKGVDSTLKIQPAKLEDSAVYLCASSWGGSSYNEQFFGPGTRLTVL.

The V gene is TRBV2, the J gene TRBJ2-7; TRBD1 matches at 10 bases. The ends lost 7 bases at V and 5 bases at J; junction bases unmatched: 11. The CDR3 consists of 15 residues. Germline CDR1 SNHLY, CDR2 FYNNEI. CDR3 bases: TGTGCCAGCACTGGTGGACAGGGGGTTTTGGACGAGCAGTACTTC. Translating gives CASTGGQGVLDEQYF.

The chain is built from TRBV5-4 and TRBJ2-6; D is undetermined. The CDR3 contains 15 residues. V was clipped by 2 bases and J by 0 bases, with 6 bases between them. Per germline, CDR1 SGHNT and CDR2 YYREEE (reference sequence). The CDR3 is CASSFMSSGANVLTF. Here the CDR3 DNA reads TGTGCCAGCAGCTTCATGAGCTCTGGGGCCAACGTCCTGACTTTC.

V usage is TRBV4-1 and J usage is TRBJ2-7; TRBD2 matches at 13 bases. CDR1 and CDR2 from the germline V gene are MGHRA and YSYEKL. J lost 0 bases, V lost 2 bases, and 4 bases had no gene match. The CDR3 loop spans 17 amino acids. CDR3 nucleotides: TGCGCCAGCAGCCAAAAGGGACTAGCGGGAACCTCCTACGAGCAGTACTTC. Translating gives CASSQKGLAGTSYEQYF.

This clone is a singleton in its sample. V usage is TRBV5-6 and J usage is TRBJ1-1; no firm D call. The ends were cut back, 3 bases at V and 7 bases at J, with 7 bases in the middle. Germline CDR1 and CDR2: SGHDT and YYEEEE. The CDR3 is 11 residues long. CDR3 nucleotides: TGTGCCAGCAGCTCGACCTTTGAAGCTTTCTTT. It translates to CASSSTFEAFF.

In the case of this clone: This sample also contains other DNA sequences that code for the same CDR3. For the CDR3, the DNA is TGTGCCAGCAGCGTGGAGGGGGACCTCTACGAGCAGTACTTC. Its translation is CASSVEGDLYEQYF. This chain joins TRBV9 and TRBJ2-7; D possibly matches TRBD1 or TRBD2 (6 bases each). CDR1 and CDR2 (germline): SGDLS, YYNGEE. The CDR3 totals 14 residues. Trimming removed 2 bases from V and 3 bases from J, with 12 bases in between.

V is TRBV5-1 and J is TRBJ2-2; the D gene could be TRBD1 or TRBD2 (5 bases each). The V end was cut by 5 bases, the J end by 1 base, with 12 bases between. Germline V gene sequence: CDR1 SGHRS, CDR2 YFSETQ. The CDR3 is 15 amino acids. The CDR3 is CASSPGPKNTGELFF. The CDR3 coding sequence is TGCGCCAGCAGTCCGGGACCAAAGAACACCGGGGAGCTGTTTTTT.

The chain couples TRBV11-2 to TRBJ1-4, with 10 bases lining up with TRBD1. V was clipped by 1 base and J by 8 bases; unmatched bases: 7. The CDR3 extends over 16 amino acids. CDR1 and CDR2 (germline): SGHAT, FQNNGV. As DNA, the CDR3 is TGTGCCAGCAGCTTAGGCGACAGGGGGCGAGAAGAAAAACTGTTTTTT. Residues: CASSLGDRGREEKLFF. The whole variable domain, remainder taken from reference TRBV11-2 and TRBJ1-4, is EAGVAQSPRYKIIEKRQSVAFWCNPISGHATLYWYQQILGQGPKLLIQFQNNGVVDDSQLPKDRFSAERLKGVDSTLKIQPAKLEDSAVYLCASSLGDRGREEKLFFGSGTQLSVL.

This clone appeared a single time. This chain uses TRBV4-3 with TRBJ2-1; 9 bases agree with TRBD2. Germline lookup yields CDR1 LGHNA and CDR2 YSLEER. The junction had 12 bases not matched to a gene; V was cut back by 0 bases and J by 6 bases. The CDR3 totals 18 residues. The CDR3 reads CASSQDGSSGENSNEQFF. Here the CDR3 DNA reads TGCGCCAGCAGCCAAGATGGGTCTAGCGGGGAAAACAGCAATGAGCAGTTCTTC.

The chain joins TRBV7-8 to TRBJ1-1; D is unresolved. V was trimmed by 5 bases and J by 0 bases, leaving 13 bases between them. Germline values: CDR1 SGHVS, CDR2 FQNEAQ. This CDR3 contains 15 residues. CDR3 nucleotides: TGTGCCAGCAGCCACAGTATAGCGGTGAACACTGAAGCTTTCTTT. This sequence encodes CASSHSIAVNTEAFF.

The V call is TRBV28, the J call TRBJ2-3; tentative D call: TRBD1 (6 bases). V lost 2 bases, J lost 3 bases, and 9 bases lay in between. The CDR3 runs to 14 residues. Germline loops: CDR1 MDHEN, CDR2 SYDVKM. Here the CDR3 reads CASSLETGTDTQYF. The CDR3, as DNA: TGTGCCAGCAGTTTAGAAACAGGGACAGATACGCAGTATTTT.

This chain links TRBV10-2 with TRBJ2-3, with TRBD1 matching 9 bases. Per germline, CDR1 WSHSY and CDR2 SAAADI. The length of the CDR3 is 16 residues. Losses at the gene ends were 6 bases for V and 3 bases for J; bases not matched to a gene: 10. CDR3 sequence reads: CASRARFGQGTDTQYF. In nucleotides, the CDR3 is TGCGCCAGCAGGGCCCGCTTCGGACAGGGGACAGATACGCAGTATTTT.

The chain combines TRBV4-1 with TRBJ1-2; the match to TRBD1 covers 8 bases. The V and J ends lost 0 bases and 4 bases, in that order; junction bases with no gene match: 7. This CDR3 spans 16 amino acids. Germline CDR1 reads MGHRA; CDR2 reads YSYEKL. In DNA, the CDR3 is TGCGCCAGCAGCCAAGAACCGCAGGGGGCTCCCTATGGCTACACCTTC. Translating gives CASSQEPQGAPYGYTF.

As to this clone: Other DNA sequences in this specimen translate into the identical CDR3. The chain is built from TRBV27 and TRBJ2-7; the D gene is possibly TRBD1 (5 bases). This CDR3 region has 12 residues. CDR1 is MNHEY, CDR2 SMNVEV, per germline (reference sequence). Trimming cost V 5 bases and J 7 bases, with 12 bases left between them. Here the CDR3 reads CASSPQGWEQYF. CDR3 coding DNA: TGTGCCAGCAGTCCCCAGGGTTGGGAGCAGTACTTC.

The V call is TRBV13, the J call TRBJ1-2; D possibly corresponds to TRBD1 (6 bases). Deletions cut 5 bases from V and 6 bases from J, with 22 bases between. Germline CDR1 reads PRHDT; CDR2 reads FYEKMQ (reference sequence). The CDR3 is made up of 16 amino acids. The CDR3 DNA follows: TGTGCCAGCAGCACGATACCCAGGGGCGCGGAAAATGGCTACACCTTC. This codes for CASSTIPRGAENGYTF.

The V call is TRBV2, the J call TRBJ2-1, with D perhaps assigned TRBD1 or TRBD2 (5 bases each). The germline V gene encodes CDR1 SNHLY and CDR2 FYNNEI. This CDR3 has 15 amino acids. The V gene lost 10 bases and the J gene lost 3 bases, with 19 bases spanning the gap. CDR3 in amino acids: CAILFGGGDYNEQFF. The CDR3, as DNA: TGTGCCATCCTGTTCGGTGGGGGTGACTACAATGAGCAGTTCTTC.

This chain connects TRBV13 to TRBJ2-3, with TRBD2 matching 8 bases. The CDR3 extends over 15 amino acids. V shed 3 bases, J shed 5 bases, and the junction held 7 bases outside the gene matches. Germline assignment: CDR1 PRHDT and CDR2 FYEKMQ (reference sequence). The CDR3: CASSFRAGEGDTQYF. In DNA, the CDR3 is TGTGCCAGCAGCTTCCGAGCGGGAGAGGGAGATACGCAGTATTTT.

The sample holds one count of this clone. The chain has TRBV7-9 and TRBJ1-4; D is unresolved. V was trimmed by 6 bases and J by 8 bases, leaving 25 bases between them. The CDR3 is made up of 17 amino acids. In germline, CDR1 is SEHNR, CDR2 FQNEAQ (reference sequence). CDR3 DNA: TGTGCCAGCAGTTCGAATAGGCCAGGTATAGAGGACGAAAAACTGTTTTTT. Protein product: CASSSNRPGIEDEKLFF.

The DNA for the CDR3 is TGTGCCAGCAACCTAGGCGGGACAGGGGACGAGCAGTACTTC. Translation: CASNLGGTGDEQYF. V usage is TRBV9 and J usage is TRBJ2-7; 10 bases align to TRBD1. The CDR3 is made up of 14 amino acids. J was trimmed by 5 bases and V by 6 bases; bases with no gene match: 8. In germline, CDR1 is SGDLS, CDR2 YYNGEE.

This chain connects TRBV5-1 to TRBJ2-3; TRBD1 aligns across 9 bases. Germline CDR1 SGHRS, CDR2 YFSETQ. The CDR3 is 16 residues long. Unmatched junction bases numbered 9, after V lost 4 bases and J lost 3 bases. The CDR3 DNA is TGCGCCAGCAGCCTTGGAACAGGGGGCACAACAGATACGCAGTATTTT. Protein product: CASSLGTGGTTDTQYF.

The chain carries TRBV27 and TRBJ2-6, with D unclear. The V gene lost 3 bases and the J gene lost 2 bases, with 5 bases spanning the gap. Germline V CDR1 and CDR2: MNHEY, SMNVEV (reference sequence). This CDR3 is 14 amino acids long. The CDR3 here is CASSLTPGANVLTF. CDR3 sequence (DNA): TGTGCCAGCAGTTTGACACCTGGGGCCAACGTCCTGACTTTC.

The chain couples TRBV2 to TRBJ2-5, with 9 bases aligning to TRBD2. This CDR3 has 15 amino acids. V dropped 9 bases and J dropped 3; count of bases not matched to a gene: 11. Looked up from germline, CDR1 is SNHLY and CDR2 is FYNNEI. CDR3 sequence (DNA): TGTGCCAGAGGTGGGGCACAGCGGGGGGAAGAGACCCAGTACTTC. Residues: CARGGAQRGEETQYF.